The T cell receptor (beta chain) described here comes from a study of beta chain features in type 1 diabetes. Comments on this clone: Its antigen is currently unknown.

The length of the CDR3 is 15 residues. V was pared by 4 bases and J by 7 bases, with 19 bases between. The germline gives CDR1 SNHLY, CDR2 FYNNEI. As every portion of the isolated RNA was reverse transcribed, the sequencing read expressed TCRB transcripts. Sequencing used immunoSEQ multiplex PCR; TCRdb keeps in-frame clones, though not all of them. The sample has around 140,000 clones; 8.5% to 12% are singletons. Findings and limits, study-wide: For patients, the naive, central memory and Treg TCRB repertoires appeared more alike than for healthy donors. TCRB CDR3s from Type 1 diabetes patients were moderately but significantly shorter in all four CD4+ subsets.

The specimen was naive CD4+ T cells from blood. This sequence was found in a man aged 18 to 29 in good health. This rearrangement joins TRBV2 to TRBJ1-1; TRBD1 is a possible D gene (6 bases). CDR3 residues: CASSGRGTGGGEAFF. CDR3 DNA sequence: TGTGCCAGCAGTGGCAGGGGCACTGGGGGGGGTGAAGCTTTCTTT.